Each of the 22 T cell receptor beta chains below was sequenced from the same sample in a study of blood T cells in healthy people across ages. Primers used in a second PCR of about 7 to 11 cycles were a sample-barcoded 5' primer and a J-beta primer mix. TCRdb independently ran MiXCR on the 5' RACE reads; one entry per CDR3 protein. This sample has about 800,000 distinct CDR3 sequences, with more than 20% found just once. The sample was also linked to a second study, of T cells of mothers and their children.

The sequenced material came from blood. Receptors originate from a boy younger than 18 in good health.

The chain couples TRBV28 to TRBJ1-5; D is uncertain. The CDR3 runs 11 residues. The V end was cut by 5 bases, the J end by 5 bases, with 4 bases between. Germline V gives CDR1 MDHEN, CDR2 SYDVKM. CDR3 nucleotide sequence: TGTGCCAGCAGTCAAGATCAGCCCCAGCATTTT. This sequence encodes CASSQDQPQHF.

V and J are TRBV7-2 and TRBJ1-5; TRBD1 agrees at 8 bases. V lost 5 bases and J lost 6; bases outside the gene matches: 9. Germline V gives CDR1 SGHTA, CDR2 FQGNSA. The CDR3 is 15 residues long. CDR3 residues: CASSPQTGGTQPQHF. The CDR3 nucleotides are TGTGCCAGCAGCCCCCAAACAGGGGGAACTCAGCCCCAGCATTTT.

The chain recombines TRBV7-2 with TRBJ1-3, with 9 bases that match TRBD1. V shed 5 bases and J 2 bases; nucleotides not matched to a gene: 4. The CDR3 contains 15 residues. Germline lookup yields CDR1 SGHTA and CDR2 FQGNSA. The DNA for the CDR3 is TGTGCCAGCAGCGCCGACAGGGGGACTGGAAACACCATATATTTT. This codes for CASSADRGTGNTIYF.

This clonotype has more than one count but fewer than ten. The genes are TRBV20-1 and TRBJ2-3; either TRBD1 or TRBD2 may fit D (5 bases each). The V gene's germline CDR1 is DFQATT and CDR2 SNEGSKA (reference sequence). V gave up 4 bases and J gave up 2 bases, with 16 bases separating them. CDR3 length: 15 residues. In nucleotides, the CDR3 is TGCAGTGCTACTCAGACGGGGCGGCTCACAGATACGCAGTATTTT. Its translation is CSATQTGRLTDTQYF.

Only a few counts were recorded for this clonotype. This rearrangement joins TRBV5-1 to TRBJ2-2, with D possibly matching TRBD1 (7 bases). Trimming removed 2 bases from V and 11 bases from J, with 19 bases in between. This CDR3 comprises 15 residues. Germline V CDR1 and CDR2: SGHRS, YFSETQ. The CDR3 DNA reads TGCGCCAGCAGCTTTGCCGTGGCGGGACAGATTGAGCTGTTTTTT. This sequence encodes CASSFAVAGQIELFF.

This clonotype was observed a few times. The chain joins TRBV6-5 to TRBJ1-2; TRBD1 is a possible D gene (6 bases). The germline V gene has CDR1 MNHEY and CDR2 SVGAGI. Deletions cut 0 bases from V and 8 bases from J, with 19 bases between. This CDR3 is built from 16 residues. CDR3 in amino acids: CASSYSTLSGAGGYTF. The CDR3 bases are TGTGCCAGCAGTTACTCAACGCTATCGGGGGCGGGAGGCTACACCTTC.

V and J are TRBV9 and TRBJ2-5, with 8 nucleotides matching TRBD2. V gave up 2 bases and J gave up 1 base; unmatched junction bases: 4. Germline V gene data show CDR1 as SGDLS and CDR2 as YYNGEE. The CDR3 has 15 amino acids. The CDR3 DNA sequence: TGTGCCAGCAGCGTCCACGGACTAGCCCAAGAGACCCAGTACTTC. It specifies CASSVHGLAQETQYF.

This clonotype has a handful of counts. The J gene is TRBJ2-6, the V gene TRBV19; no definite D call. Germline V lookup: CDR1 LNHDA, CDR2 SQIVND (reference sequence). The CDR3 contains 16 residues. V was trimmed by 5 bases and J by 3 bases, leaving 14 bases between them. The CDR3 DNA reads TGTGCCAGTAGTCCAGACTGGTTGGGTGGGGCCAACGTCCTGACTTTC. This translates into CASSPDWLGGANVLTF.

This chain links TRBV20-1 with TRBJ2-5, with a possible D match to TRBD1 (5 bases). The CDR3 is 14 amino acids. CDR1 is DFQATT, CDR2 SNEGSKA, per germline (reference sequence). V lost 0 bases and J 5 bases, leaving 13 bases between the germline ends. DNA for the CDR3: TGCAGTGCTAGAGATCCCCTTCAGGGCGAGACCCAGTACTTC. The encoded protein is CSARDPLQGETQYF.

This clonotype was counted between two and nine times. The chain combines TRBV28 with TRBJ2-5; perhaps TRBD1 as D (7 bases). Germline V gives CDR1 MDHEN, CDR2 SYDVKM. V lost 8 bases to trimming and J lost 5 bases, with 15 bases between them. This CDR3 contains 13 residues. CDR3 nucleotides: TGTGCCAGCGGACCGACAGGGAGGGAGACCCAGTACTTC. Translated, it gives CASGPTGRETQYF.

This chain uses TRBV5-6 with TRBJ2-3, with D hard to call. Trimming took off 8 bases at V and 2 bases at J, with 12 bases between the two ends. Germline assignment: CDR1 SGHDT and CDR2 YYEEEE. This CDR3 contains 13 residues. CDR3 coding DNA: TGTGCCAGTGTCCGGCAGGTCACAGATACGCAGTATTTT. The encoded protein is CASVRQVTDTQYF.

This clonotype was seen a few times. J is TRBJ2-1 and V is TRBV20-1; 8 bases are a match to TRBD1. The CDR3 length is 12 residues. V shed 6 bases and J 10 bases; nucleotides not matched to a gene: 8. CDR1 and CDR2 (germline): DFQATT, SNEGSKA (reference sequence). Here the CDR3 DNA reads TGCAGTGCAAAACGACAGGGGACGGAGCAGTTCTTC. Residues: CSAKRQGTEQFF.

This chain links TRBV4-3 with TRBJ2-1; 9 bases map to TRBD2. Unmatched junction bases numbered 4, after V lost 1 base and J lost 6 bases. Germline V gene sequence: CDR1 LGHNA, CDR2 YSLEER. The CDR3 has 15 amino acids. The CDR3 DNA is TGCGCCAGCAGCCAAGGGCTAGCGGGACGCAATGAGCAGTTCTTC. Its protein is CASSQGLAGRNEQFF.

This clonotype came up many times. J is TRBJ2-7 and V is TRBV7-3, with 8 positions matching TRBD2. The germline gives CDR1 SGHTA, CDR2 FQGTGA. Trimming cost V 7 bases and J 5 bases; bases outside gene matches: 13. The length of the CDR3 is 15 residues. This chain's CDR3 is CASTDTGTRNHEQYF. The CDR3 DNA is TGTGCCAGCACCGACACCGGGACTAGAAACCACGAGCAGTACTTC.

This clonotype has only a few counts. The CDR3 bases are TGCAGCGTTGAACTAGCGGGTCTTAGCACAGATACGCAGTATTTT. It translates to CSVELAGLSTDTQYF. The V gene is TRBV29-1, the J gene TRBJ2-3; 8 bases align to TRBD2. V gave up 2 bases and J gave up 0 bases; unmatched junction bases: 4. The CDR3 runs 15 residues. Germline CDR1 and CDR2: SQVTM and ANQGSEA.

In this sample, this clonotype turned up a few times. The chain recombines TRBV7-2 with TRBJ2-3; 9 bases fit TRBD1. Trimming cost V 1 base and J 2 bases; bases outside gene matches: 7. This CDR3 region has 17 residues. Germline loops: CDR1 SGHTA, CDR2 FQGNSA. The CDR3 is CASSLVGRDRDTDTQYF. The CDR3 coding sequence is TGTGCCAGCAGCTTAGTTGGCAGGGACAGGGACACAGATACGCAGTATTTT. The whole variable domain, remainder taken from reference TRBV7-2 and TRBJ2-3, is GAGVSQSPSNKVTEKGKDVELRCDPISGHTALYWYRQSLGQGLEFLIYFQGNSAPDKSGLPSDRFSAERTGGSVSTLTIQRTQQEDSAVYLCASSLVGRDRDTDTQYFGPGTRLTVL.

V is TRBV20-1 and J is TRBJ2-3; TRBD2 aligns across 8 bases. J was trimmed by 5 bases and V by 5 bases; bases with no gene match: 24. Germline V gene sequence: CDR1 DFQATT, CDR2 SNEGSKA (reference sequence). The CDR3 loop spans 19 amino acids. The CDR3 here is CSARPADPLEREYGDTQYF. Written as DNA, the CDR3 is TGCAGTGCTCGCCCGGCCGACCCCCTAGAGCGGGAGTACGGAGATACGCAGTATTTT.

The chain uses TRBV3-1 and TRBJ1-4; D gene ambiguous. The CDR3 consists of 14 residues. Germline CDR1 is LGHDT and CDR2 is YNNKEL (reference sequence). Trimming removed 3 bases from V and 8 bases from J, with 13 bases in between. CDR3 loop: CASSHSHSGEKLFF. The CDR3 DNA is TGTGCCAGCAGCCATAGCCATTCTGGAGAAAAACTGTTTTTT. The full variable domain, its missing parts supplied by reference TRBV3-1 and TRBJ1-4, is DTAVSQTPKYLVTQMGNDKSIKCEQNLGHDTMYWYKQDSKKFLKIMFSYNNKELIINETVPNRFSPKSPDKAHLNLHINSLELGDSAVYFCASSHSHSGEKLFFGSGTQLSVL.

This chain connects TRBV19 to TRBJ1-2; 8 positions match TRBD1. V was clipped by 4 bases and J by 1 base; unmatched bases: 5. Per germline, CDR1 LNHDA and CDR2 SQIVND (reference sequence). The CDR3 has 15 amino acids. The CDR3 DNA follows: TGTGCCAGTAGTACCGGACAGGGTCTTAACTATGGCTACACCTTC. This gives the protein CASSTGQGLNYGYTF.

CDR3 in amino acids: CSAQGADETQYF. The CDR3, as DNA: TGCAGCGCTCAAGGGGCGGATGAGACCCAGTACTTC. The V gene is TRBV29-1, the J gene TRBJ2-5, with a tentative D call TRBD1 (5 bases). Germline values: CDR1 SQVTM, CDR2 ANQGSEA. The CDR3 is 12 residues long. V was pared by 7 bases and J by 5 bases, with 14 bases between.

The chain couples TRBV6-5 to TRBJ2-1; 10 bases align to TRBD2. Trimming removed 5 bases from V and 8 bases from J; junction bases left unmatched: 9. From germline, CDR1 is MNHEY and CDR2 SVGAGI. The CDR3 has 15 residues. CDR3 region: CASSQTSGAGYEQFF. In DNA, the CDR3 is TGTGCCAGCAGTCAAACTAGCGGGGCAGGGTATGAGCAGTTCTTC.

Worth noting for this clonotype: Likely a read error: the CDR3 ends without its conserved phenylalanine or tryptophan. No DNA is shown, since the ends of the CDR3 on it are uncertain; the CDR3 is the one TCRdb lists. The chain recombines TRBV2 with TRBJ2-1; no DNA check was done on the table's D call, TRBD1. Germline-derived CDR1 and CDR2 are SNHLY and FYNNEI. The CDR3 has 13 residues if both end residues are counted. CDR3 sequence reads: CASSEAGTGLFVI.